The entry that follows covers one TCR beta chain sequence. Antigen: not known. The Oncomine TCR Beta short-read assay generated sequence data from the DNA of cultured CD4+ T cells. MiXCR was run by TCRdb on the PCR reads, yielding one entry per CDR3 protein. Among 4,000 to 4,500 distinct CDR3 sequences listed, about 20% were seen once. As for treatment: approximately 11-day PBMC culture with coronavirus spike peptide pools or control peptides (ViraFEST assay). With 6 bases removed from V and 1 base from J, the gap between germline ends came to 9 bases. This CDR3 has 13 residues. These data are taken from a study of vaccination and CD4 T cells after COVID-19. The wider study: Convalescent cases consisted of six males and four females, of whom two were Hispanic. Two mRNA vaccine doses were given, either BNT162b2 or mRNA-1273.

Sequenced input: CD4+ T cells from blood, cultured in vitro. The receptor's source is a human donor who had recovered from COVID-19. The chain uses TRBV12-3 or TRBV12-4 and TRBJ1-2; D gene uncertain. In DNA, the CDR3 is TGTGCCAGCAGCCCGACACTTAACTATGGCTACACCTTC. This gives the protein CASSPTLNYGYTF.